Here is one T cell receptor beta chain with its context. Its specificity is not known. The CDR3 is 15 residues long. Per the germline V gene, CDR1 is DFQATT and CDR2 is SNEGSKA (reference sequence). This sample stems from a study of CD8 T cells in Susac syndrome. Random-hexamer reverse transcription was applied to about 0.45 to 1 ug RNA. The method of amplification for TCR beta CDR3 was immunoSEQ multiplex PCR, covering 54 Vbeta and 13 Jbeta. Each CDR3 protein is one row after TCRdb ran MiXCR on the immunoSEQ multiplex PCR reads. Of more than 110,000 distinct CDR3 sequences listed, roughly 94% are singletons. TCR beta sequences were obtained from blood CD8+ and CD4+ T cells. TEMRA cells were enriched by FACS, and CD4+ and CD8+ T cells were negatively isolated. General study points: The study conceded that its TCR sequencing and HLA analysis involved relatively few individuals.

What was sequenced was CD8+ T cells from PBMCs. The chain links TRBV20-1 to TRBJ2-3; TRBD1 might be the D (6 bases). This TCR came from a human donor in good health. CDR3 region: CSRFGGEGNTDTQYF. CDR3 coding DNA: TGCAGCAGGTTTGGGGGCGAGGGGAACACAGATACGCAGTATTTT.